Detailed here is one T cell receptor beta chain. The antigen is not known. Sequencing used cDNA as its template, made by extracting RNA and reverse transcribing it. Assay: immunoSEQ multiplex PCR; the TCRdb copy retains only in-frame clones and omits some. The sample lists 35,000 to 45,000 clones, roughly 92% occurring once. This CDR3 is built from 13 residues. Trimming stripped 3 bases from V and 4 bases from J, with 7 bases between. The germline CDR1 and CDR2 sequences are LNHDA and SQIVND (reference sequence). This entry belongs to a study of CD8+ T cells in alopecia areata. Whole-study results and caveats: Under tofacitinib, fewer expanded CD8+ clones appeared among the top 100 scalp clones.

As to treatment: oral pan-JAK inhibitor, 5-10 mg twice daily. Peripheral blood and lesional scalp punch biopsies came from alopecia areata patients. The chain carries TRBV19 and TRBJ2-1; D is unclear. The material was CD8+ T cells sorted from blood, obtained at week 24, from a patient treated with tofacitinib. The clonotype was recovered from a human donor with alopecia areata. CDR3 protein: CASSILHYNEQFF. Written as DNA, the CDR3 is TGTGCCAGTAGTATTCTCCATTACAATGAGCAGTTCTTC.